This passage covers 12 T cell receptor beta chains from one sample sequenced in a study of blood T cell repertoires in COVID-19. Data came from immunoSEQ multiplex PCR; TCRdb stores just in-frame clones and leaves some out. The sample records fewer than 500,000 clones, about nine tenths being singletons. Sequences were obtained from PBMCs or T cells enriched from blood (not recorded which). Receptors originate from a woman between 18 and 29 years old who had recovered from COVID-19.

The CDR3 loop reads CACSERGNEKLFF. CDR3 DNA: TGTGCCTGCTCGGAACGCGGAAATGAAAAACTGTTTTTT. The V and J genes are TRBV30 and TRBJ1-4, with unresolved D. The CDR3 extends over 13 amino acids. CDR1 and CDR2 from the germline V gene are GTSNPN and SVGIG (reference sequence). Trimming left V 6 bases short and J 5 bases short, with 13 bases between.

This sequence joins TRBV27 and TRBJ2-1, with 9 bases identical to TRBD1. The J segment lost 5 bases and the V segment lost 9 bases, leaving 11 bases of the junction unmatched. This CDR3 is 15 amino acids long. Germline lookup yields CDR1 MNHEY and CDR2 SMNVEV (reference sequence). Here the CDR3 DNA reads TGTGCCAGTCTACTTAGGACAGGGGTAAACAATGAGCAGTTCTTC. Protein: CASLLRTGVNNEQFF.

This chain links TRBV6-1 with TRBJ1-1; perhaps TRBD1 as D (5 bases). This CDR3 is 15 amino acids long. V lost 1 base to trimming and J lost 7 bases, with 16 bases between them. From germline, CDR1 is MNHNS and CDR2 SASEGT. The CDR3 DNA sequence: TGTGCCAGCAGTGAAGGCCCAGGAGGGAGGGGTGAAGCTTTCTTT. Translation: CASSEGPGGRGEAFF.

J is TRBJ1-1 and V is TRBV4-2, with 8 nucleotides matching TRBD1. CDR3 length equals 17 residues. V lost 2 bases to trimming and J lost 4 bases; unmatched junction nucleotides: 12. Germline V CDR1 and CDR2: LGHNA, YNFKEQ. The CDR3 bases are TGTGCCAGCAGCCAAATGATGATCGGACAGGGCGGCACTGAAGCTTTCTTT. Its protein product is CASSQMMIGQGGTEAFF.

The J gene is TRBJ2-7, the V gene TRBV12-5; perhaps TRBD1 as D (5 bases). CDR1 LGHNT and CDR2 FRNRAP come from the germline V gene. CDR3 size: 17 residues. V dropped 0 bases and J dropped 1 base, with 16 bases sitting between them. Here the CDR3 DNA reads TGTGCTAGTGGTTTGGTACTGGGGCGAGACGGTTCCTACGAGCAGTACTTC. The encoded protein is CASGLVLGRDGSYEQYF.

The chain combines TRBV7-2 with TRBJ1-5; TRBD1 aligns across 8 bases. CDR3 length: 15 amino acids. The V segment lost 4 bases and the J segment 3 bases; nucleotides outside the gene matches: 5. In germline, CDR1 is SGHTA, CDR2 FQGNSA. CDR3 nucleotide sequence: TGTGCCAGCAGCTCTCACCAGGGGGCCAATCAGCCCCAGCATTTT. Translating gives CASSSHQGANQPQHF.

The chain employs TRBV18 and TRBJ2-7; 9 bases are a match to TRBD1. V lost 6 bases to trimming and J lost 3 bases; unmatched junction nucleotides: 6. Germline loops: CDR1 KGHSH, CDR2 LQKENI. The CDR3 loop spans 14 amino acids. This CDR3 is CASSRDRENYEQYF. In DNA, the CDR3 is TGTGCCAGCTCCCGGGACAGGGAAAACTACGAGCAGTACTTC.

The chain links TRBV12-3 or TRBV12-4 to TRBJ2-3; D perhaps matches TRBD2 (6 bases). The V gene lost 5 bases and the J gene lost 11 bases, with 11 bases spanning the gap. The CDR3 has 11 residues. CDR3 sequence reads: CASSLSGRQYF. In nucleotides, the CDR3 is TGTGCCAGCAGTCTATCCGGGAGGCAGTATTTT.

The chain recombines TRBV28 with TRBJ2-7; 8 bases align to TRBD1. CDR3 length: 14 amino acids. After removal of 8 bases from V and 3 bases from J, the junction contained 9 bases not matched to a gene. CDR1 and CDR2 (germline): MDHEN, SYDVKM. CDR3 sequence: CASSDRGLYYEQYF. The CDR3 region has the DNA TGTGCCAGCTCTGACAGGGGATTATACTACGAGCAGTACTTC.

This chain uses TRBV25-1 with TRBJ1-2, with TRBD1 identical over 8 bases. V lost 6 bases, J lost 8 bases, and 14 bases stayed unmatched. This CDR3 has 15 amino acids. Germline V lookup: CDR1 MGHDK, CDR2 SYGVNS. The CDR3 sequence is CASRSSGQGIQGYTF. CDR3 nucleotides: TGTGCCAGCAGGAGCTCCGGACAGGGCATACAAGGCTACACCTTC.

V gene TRBV4-2 combines with J gene TRBJ1-1; tentatively, D is TRBD1 (5 bases). Trimming pared 0 bases from V and 11 bases from J, leaving 16 bases between. Germline V gene lookup returns CDR1 LGHNA and CDR2 YNFKEQ. The CDR3 loop spans 14 amino acids. Here the CDR3 reads CASSQDRNRLEAFF. The DNA for the CDR3 is TGTGCCAGCAGCCAAGATAGGAACAGGTTGGAGGCTTTCTTT.

The chain recombines TRBV4-1 with TRBJ2-3; tentative D call: TRBD2 (5 bases). The germline CDR1 and CDR2 sequences are MGHRA and YSYEKL. Trimming stripped 1 base from V and 2 bases from J, with 13 bases between. The CDR3 is made up of 16 amino acids. The CDR3, as DNA: TGCGCCAGCAGCCAAGGGGCGGGCACTTTCACAGATACGCAGTATTTT. This encodes CASSQGAGTFTDTQYF.